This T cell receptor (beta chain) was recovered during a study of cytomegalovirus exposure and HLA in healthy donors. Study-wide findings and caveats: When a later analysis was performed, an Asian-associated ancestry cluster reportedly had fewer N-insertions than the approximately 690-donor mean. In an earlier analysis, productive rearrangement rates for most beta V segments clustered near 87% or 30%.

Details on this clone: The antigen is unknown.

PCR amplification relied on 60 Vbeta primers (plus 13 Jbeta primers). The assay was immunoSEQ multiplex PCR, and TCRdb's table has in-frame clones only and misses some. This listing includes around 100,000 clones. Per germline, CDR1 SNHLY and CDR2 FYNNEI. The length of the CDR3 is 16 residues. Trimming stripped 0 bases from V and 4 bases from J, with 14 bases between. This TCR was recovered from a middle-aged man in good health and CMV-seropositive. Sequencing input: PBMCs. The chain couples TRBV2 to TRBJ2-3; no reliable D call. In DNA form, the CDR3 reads TGTGCCAGCAGTGAAGCGTCGTCTCTAGTGGCAGATACGCAGTATTTT. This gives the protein CASSEASSLVADTQYF.